The 11 T cell receptor beta chains in this list originate from one sample, sequenced in a study of T cells in Graves' hyperthyroidism and ophthalmopathy. What was amplified from RNA transcripts were TCR beta CDR3 regions. HTBI primers were used for first-round RT-PCR of the TCR CDR3. MiXCR, applied by TCRdb to the multiplex PCR reads, yields one record per CDR3 protein. The sample includes 500,000 to 800,000 distinct CDR3 sequences, less than 45% of them seen just once. Specimen: peripheral blood or thyroid tissue (not recorded which). These TCRs come from an adult man with Graves' disease, either hyperthyroidism or ophthalmopathy (not recorded which).

In regard to this clonotype: Since no conserved phenylalanine or tryptophan closes the CDR3, a read error is the likely cause. V and J are TRBV7-8 and TRBJ1-5; 7 bases are a match to TRBD1. This CDR3 is 13 amino acids long. Germline V gene data show CDR1 as SGHVS and CDR2 as FQNEAQ. Here the CDR3 reads CASSRQGNQPQHS. CDR3 nucleotide sequence: TGCGCCAGCAGTCGACAGGGAAATCAGCCCCAGCATTCT.

There are many counts of this clonotype. The genes are TRBV2 and TRBJ1-2; D is uncertain. Deletions cut 5 bases from V and 4 bases from J, with 11 bases between. The germline V gene has CDR1 SNHLY and CDR2 FYNNEI. The CDR3 totals 13 residues. The CDR3 loop is CASSTGSRYGYTF. The CDR3 nucleotides read TGTGCCAGCAGTACGGGATCCCGCTATGGCTACACCTTC.

Remarks on this clonotype: The junction departs from germline at one end; a sequencing error may be responsible. J is TRBJ1-5 and V is TRBV7-8; tentative D call: TRBD1 (6 bases). This CDR3 has 16 residues. Germline V gene data show CDR1 as SGHVS and CDR2 as FQNEAQ. The CDR3 DNA sequence: TGCGCCAGCAGCTTGAACCCGACAGGTAGCAATCAGCCCCAGCATTTT. Translating it yields CASSLNPTGSNQPQHF.

The chain recombines TRBV10-1 with TRBJ1-2; 7 nucleotides line up with TRBD1. The length of the CDR3 is 14 residues. V gave up 4 bases and J gave up 3 bases; unmatched junction bases: 5. Germline V CDR1 and CDR2: WNHNN, SYGVQD (reference sequence). The CDR3 here is CASSVRQGDYGYTF. Here the CDR3 DNA reads TGCGCCAGCAGTGTGAGGCAGGGGGACTATGGCTACACCTTC.

Points on this clonotype: One end of the junction is discordant with germline, which a read error may explain. The chain couples TRBV2 to TRBJ2-7; D not resolved. CDR1 SNHLY and CDR2 FYNNEI come from the germline V gene. The CDR3 sequence is 15 residues long. CDR3 DNA sequence: TGTGCCAGTAGTCAACTTTCGGACCCCGGATACGAGCAGCACTTC. Its protein product is CASSQLSDPGYEQHF. Complete variable domain (other parts from reference TRBV2 and TRBJ2-7): EPEVTQTPSHQVTQMGQEVILRCVPISNHLYFYWYRQILGQKVEFLVSFYNNEISEKSEIFDDQFSVERPDGSNFTLKIRSTKLEDSAMYFCASSQLSDPGYEQHFGPGTRLTVT.

This clonotype has more than one count but fewer than ten. V and J are TRBV29-1 and TRBJ2-7; 12 bases are shared with TRBD2. The CDR3 is 15 residues long. Germline V gene lookup returns CDR1 SQVTM and CDR2 ANQGSEA. V lost 6 bases, J lost 4 bases, and 10 bases stayed unmatched. The CDR3 DNA reads as TGCAGCGTCATAGACCCTAGCGGGAGGGGATACGAGCAGTACTTC. This translates into CSVIDPSGRGYEQYF.

This chain joins TRBV2 and TRBJ1-5; no firm D call. Germline assignment: CDR1 SNHLY and CDR2 FYNNEI. CDR3 length: 16 residues. V shed 6 bases and J shed 2 bases, with 17 bases lying between them. DNA for the CDR3: TGTGCCAGCAGCTCAACCTCCGGCACACGCAATCAGCCCCAGCATTTT. This codes for CASSSTSGTRNQPQHF.

Remarks on this clonotype: It may be a read error: a sequence one base away is much more abundant. The rearrangement uses TRBV7-9 and TRBJ2-7; D gene unclear. Germline lookup yields CDR1 SEHNR and CDR2 FQNEAQ (reference sequence). The CDR3 loop spans 13 amino acids. CDR3 residues: CVSSLEFRYEQYF. CDR3 nucleotide sequence: TGTGTCAGCAGCTTAGAGTTTCGATACGAGCAGTACTTC.

The sample holds many counts of this clonotype. The chain recombines TRBV7-8 with TRBJ2-5; unclear D gene. CDR3 length equals 14 residues. The V end lost 1 base, the J end lost 2 bases, and 8 bases lay between the germline ends. Germline lookup yields CDR1 SGHVS and CDR2 FQNEAQ. CDR3 residues: CASSLVNLQETQYF. CDR3 bases: TGTGCCAGCAGCTTAGTCAACCTACAAGAGACCCAGTACTTC.

This clonotype came up many times. The gene calls are TRBV7-8 and TRBJ2-7; 8 bases align to TRBD1. CDR3 length: 16 amino acids. J gave up 5 bases and V 5 bases, and 14 bases lay outside the gene matches. From germline, CDR1 is SGHVS and CDR2 FQNEAQ. DNA for the CDR3: TGTGCCAGCAGCCCCACCCGCGCTGACAGGGGCCACGAGCAGTACTTC. Translated: CASSPTRADRGHEQYF.

A remark on this clonotype: At one boundary the junction diverges from the germline segment, which might be a read error. V usage is TRBV7-7 and J usage is TRBJ2-5; 11 positions match TRBD2. The CDR3 extends over 15 amino acids. Germline CDR1 and CDR2: SSHAT and FNYEAQ (reference sequence). CDR3 region: CASSPRLAGRETQYF. The CDR3 DNA follows: TGTGCTAGCAGCCCTAGACTAGCGGGAAGAGAGACCCAGTACTTC.